This TCR beta chain was recorded in a study of Graves' ophthalmopathy and Graves' hyperthyroidism. Study observations and caveats: A 13-signature model separated ophthalmopathy from stable hyperthyroidism, reaching less than 90% sensitivity and approximately 81% specificity cross-validated.

This clonotype has ten or more counts. The antigen remains unidentified. From RNA, the CDR3 regions of TCR beta chains were amplified and sequenced. Amplification began with first-round RT-PCR using HTBI primers, then second-round multiplex PCR was performed. MiXCR was run by TCRdb on the multiplex PCR reads, yielding one entry per CDR3 protein. The table records approximately 640,000 distinct CDR3 sequences, under 50% of them present only once. Sequenced material: peripheral blood. The source is an adult man with Graves' ophthalmopathy.

CDR3 DNA sequence: TGTGCCAGCAGCTTTGGGGGCTGGGGAAAACTGTTTTTT. This sequence encodes CASSFGGWGKLFF. V and J are TRBV7-6 and TRBJ1-4, with TRBD1 as a possible D gene (6 bases). The germline gives CDR1 SGHVS, CDR2 FNYEAQ. The V end was cut by 3 bases, the J end by 10 bases, with 12 bases between. The CDR3 spans 13 residues.